Listed here are 14 T cell receptor beta chains from one sample, sequenced in a study of OX40 agonist ivuxolimab in advanced cancers. Clones were sequenced by immunoSEQ multiplex PCR, and TCRdb holds only the in-frame ones, with some missing. Of roughly 80,000 clones in the sample, roughly nine tenths were seen once. The material was CD4+ or CD8+ T cells sorted from blood, obtained in a trial of the OX40 agonist ivuxolimab. Receptors originate from an adult with an advanced solid tumor such as melanoma, head and neck, liver or kidney cancer.

The chain joins TRBV19 to TRBJ1-2; D uncertain. The CDR3 extends over 14 amino acids. With 10 bases removed from V and 2 bases from J, the gap between germline ends came to 17 bases. Germline V lookup: CDR1 LNHDA, CDR2 SQIVND (reference sequence). CDR3 protein: CATSSVHQNYGYTF. CDR3 DNA: TGTGCCACTTCCAGTGTCCACCAAAACTATGGCTACACCTTC.

The chain carries TRBV4-1 and TRBJ2-6; tentative D call: TRBD2 (6 bases). Per the germline V gene, CDR1 is MGHRA and CDR2 is YSYEKL. With 1 base removed from V and 0 bases from J, the gap between germline ends came to 19 bases. The CDR3 is 20 residues long. The CDR3 region is CASSQGARGGESSGANVLTF. The CDR3 DNA is TGCGCCAGCAGCCAAGGGGCGCGGGGCGGCGAAAGCTCTGGGGCCAACGTCCTGACTTTC.

In its sample, this clone was seen a few times. The chain combines TRBV6-5 with TRBJ2-1; perhaps TRBD2 as D (6 bases). V was shortened by 2 bases and J by 6 bases, with 17 bases between the two germline ends. The germline V gene encodes CDR1 MNHEY and CDR2 SVGAGI. This CDR3 has 16 amino acids. This chain's CDR3 is CASSYLKRANGNEQFF. The CDR3 DNA is TGTGCCAGCAGTTACCTTAAGCGGGCTAATGGCAATGAGCAGTTCTTC.

The V call is TRBV28, the J call TRBJ1-6; no definite D call. CDR3 length: 12 residues. The V gene's germline CDR1 is MDHEN and CDR2 SYDVKM. V lost 7 bases and J 5 bases, leaving 6 bases between the germline ends. CDR3 protein: CASNPNNSPLHF. CDR3 DNA: TGTGCCAGCAACCCTAATAATTCACCCCTCCACTTT.

The rearrangement links TRBV5-6 to TRBJ1-4, with D tentatively TRBD1 (6 bases). This CDR3 is built from 14 residues. Germline lookup yields CDR1 SGHDT and CDR2 YYEEEE. Trimming cost V 5 bases and J 7 bases, with 15 bases left between them. CDR3 DNA: TGTGCCAGCAGTCTTGGACAGCGATTTGAAAAACTGTTTTTT. Translated: CASSLGQRFEKLFF.

V gene TRBV7-8 combines with J gene TRBJ1-2, with a tentative D call TRBD1 (6 bases). V lost 5 bases, J lost 4 bases, and 17 bases lay in between. The germline gives CDR1 SGHVS, CDR2 FQNEAQ. The CDR3 is 15 residues long. The CDR3 nucleotides are TGTGCCAGCAGCAAAACAGGGTCCTCCTCCTATGGCTACACCTTC. This translates into CASSKTGSSSYGYTF.

The CDR3 spells CSVEKQGNYGYTF. The CDR3 nucleotides are TGCAGCGTAGAAAAACAGGGGAACTATGGCTACACCTTC. J is TRBJ1-2 and V is TRBV29-1, with TRBD1 matching over 7 bases. Germline CDR1 is SQVTM and CDR2 is ANQGSEA. Trimming cost V 6 bases and J 2 bases; bases outside gene matches: 6. This CDR3 contains 13 residues.

The genes are TRBV19 and TRBJ2-7; tentatively, D is TRBD2 (5 bases). The CDR3 is 16 residues long. CDR1 and CDR2 from the germline V gene are LNHDA and SQIVND (reference sequence). Deletions cut 3 bases from V and 5 bases from J, with 20 bases between. CDR3 amino acids: CASSIVFLDLTNEQYF. CDR3 nucleotides: TGTGCCAGTAGTATTGTTTTTTTGGACTTGACAAACGAGCAGTACTTC.

The CDR3: CAISESIYGGGITDTQYF. For the CDR3, the DNA is TGTGCCATCAGTGAGTCGATCTATGGCGGGGGGATAACAGATACGCAGTATTTT. The chain couples TRBV10-3 to TRBJ2-3, with 8 bases aligning to TRBD2. Looked up from germline, CDR1 is ENHRY and CDR2 is SYGVKD. The CDR3 covers 18 residues. V trimming: 0 bases; J trimming: 3 bases; junction bases outside the gene matches: 11.

The chain uses TRBV19 and TRBJ2-1; weak D call: TRBD2 (6 bases). The CDR3 is 14 amino acids. V lost 2 bases, J lost 15 bases, and 20 bases lay in between. Germline lookup yields CDR1 LNHDA and CDR2 SQIVND (reference sequence). The CDR3 sequence: CASSIRGAGTAGFF. CDR3 nucleotide sequence: TGTGCCAGTAGTATACGAGGAGCCGGGACTGCGGGGTTCTTC.

The chain combines TRBV28 with TRBJ1-1; 11 bases fit TRBD1. In germline, CDR1 is MDHEN, CDR2 SYDVKM. The V gene end was trimmed by 6 bases and the J gene end by 0 bases; junction bases not matched to a gene: 15. The CDR3 spans 19 residues. The CDR3 DNA reads TGTGCCAGCAGGGACAGGGGGCTGGATTTTCGGGAAATGAACACTGAAGCTTTCTTT. Residues: CASRDRGLDFREMNTEAFF.

This clone showed up just once. This chain links TRBV11-2 with TRBJ2-3; D is possibly TRBD1 (6 bases). Germline values: CDR1 SGHAT, CDR2 FQNNGV. Trimming left V 5 bases short and J 4 bases short, with 19 bases between. The CDR3 runs to 16 residues. The CDR3 nucleotides are TGTGCCAGCAGCCCTTGGGCTAACAGGGAGTCAGATACGCAGTATTTT. Protein product: CASSPWANRESDTQYF.

This sequence joins TRBV29-1 and TRBJ1-1; possibly TRBD1 for D (5 bases). The CDR3 loop spans 14 amino acids. Germline V gene data show CDR1 as SQVTM and CDR2 as ANQGSEA. V lost 3 bases, J lost 4 bases, and 15 bases lay in between. The CDR3 DNA reads as TGCAGCGTTGAGAGAAGTGCGGGGACCACTGAAGCTTTCTTT. It translates to CSVERSAGTTEAFF.

This sequence joins TRBV6-6 and TRBJ1-5; 7 nucleotides match TRBD1. In germline, CDR1 is MNHNY, CDR2 SVGAGI (reference sequence). V lost 2 bases to trimming and J lost 2 bases; unmatched junction nucleotides: 3. The CDR3 covers 15 residues. CDR3 residues: CASSYTTGGNQPQHF. In DNA, the CDR3 is TGTGCCAGCAGTTACACCACAGGGGGCAATCAGCCCCAGCATTTT.